This is a list of T cell receptor beta chains from one sample in a study of glioma-infiltrating T cells after dendritic cell vaccination. TCRdb keeps only in-frame clones here, not all; method: immunoSEQ multiplex PCR. Of more than 20,000 clones in the sample, about 90% were seen once. Sequencing used blood, obtained after dendritic cell vaccination. The receptors were gathered from a human donor with glioblastoma. Both conserved end residues are part of each CDR3. A D gene is named only where the DNA matches it firmly. Only part of the rows carry a size: once, few, many, or a class if the clone is expanded.

V	D	J	size	DNA	CDR3
TRBV11-1	TRBD2	TRBJ2-3	few	TGTGCCAGCAGCCCACAATCGACTAGCGGGGGCACAGATACGCAGTATTTT	CASSPQSTSGGTDTQYF
TRBV6-5	.	TRBJ2-7	.	TGTGCCAGCAGCGCTACAGGGACCGAGCAGTACTTC	CASSATGTEQYF
TRBV19	.	TRBJ1-2	few	TGTGCCAGTAGTACAGCAGGGATCCGAGGCTATGGCTACACCTTC	CASSTAGIRGYGYTF
TRBV6-1	.	TRBJ1-5	.	TGTGCCAGCAGTGGCGGCAGGGTAAATCAGCCCCAGCATTTT	CASSGGRVNQPQHF
TRBV9	TRBD2	TRBJ2-5	few	TGTGCCAGCAGCGCGGGACTAGCGGGGGAGGTGACCCAGTACTTC	CASSAGLAGEVTQYF
TRBV4-1	TRBD1	TRBJ1-2	.	TGCGCCAGCAGCCAAGATCGTGTCACAGGGGTTGGCTACACCTTC	CASSQDRVTGVGYTF
TRBV2	TRBD1	TRBJ2-7	.	TGTGCCAGCGCCCGGGACAGGGGCTACGAGCAGTACTTC	CASARDRGYEQYF
TRBV29-1	.	TRBJ1-2	.	TGCAGCGTTGATCGAGTGAGTGGCTACACCTTC	CSVDRVSGYTF
TRBV7-8	.	TRBJ2-7	.	TGTGCCAGCAGCTTACGGTTGAACGCGGGCTACGAGCAGTACTTC	CASSLRLNAGYEQYF
TRBV7-9	.	TRBJ1-5	.	TGTGCCAGCAGCTTATCTCGGGGTACCAATCAGCCCCAGCATTTT	CASSLSRGTNQPQHF
TRBV7-9	.	TRBJ2-7	.	TGTGCCAGCAGCTTCCTAGGGGGTACCTACGAGCAGTACTTC	CASSFLGGTYEQYF
TRBV30	.	TRBJ1-2	.	TGTGCCTGGAGTAAGGGTGGCAGGGGCGATGGCTACACCTTC	CAWSKGGRGDGYTF
TRBV5-6	.	TRBJ2-6	.	TGTGCCAGCAGCCCCGACCATGACGCGCGGTACTCTGGGGCCAACGTCCTGACTTTC	CASSPDHDARYSGANVLTF
TRBV30	TRBD2	TRBJ2-3	few	TGTGCCGGCACCCGGGGGGTAAGCACAGATACGCAGTATTTT	CAGTRGVSTDTQYF
TRBV7-9	.	TRBJ2-1	.	TGTGCCAGCGCCGCGTCCGATGAGCAGTTCTTC	CASAASDEQFF
TRBV14	.	TRBJ2-7	.	TGTGCCAGCAGCCAAGGGTGGAGGGTCGAGCAGTACTTC	CASSQGWRVEQYF
TRBV18	.	TRBJ1-3	.	TGTGCCAGCTCACCACAGGAGCCTGGAAACACCATATATTTT	CASSPQEPGNTIYF
TRBV6-1	.	TRBJ1-2	.	TGTGCCAGCAGTGAAGCTTTCCCGCGCACAGGAACCTATGGCTACACCTTC	CASSEAFPRTGTYGYTF
TRBV5-4	.	TRBJ1-2	.	TGTGCCAGCAGCTTGGCAGGGCTCTATGGCTACACCTTC	CASSLAGLYGYTF
TRBV19	.	TRBJ1-1	.	TGTGCCAGTAGTATATTCACAGAAAGTGAAGCTTTCTTT	CASSIFTESEAFF